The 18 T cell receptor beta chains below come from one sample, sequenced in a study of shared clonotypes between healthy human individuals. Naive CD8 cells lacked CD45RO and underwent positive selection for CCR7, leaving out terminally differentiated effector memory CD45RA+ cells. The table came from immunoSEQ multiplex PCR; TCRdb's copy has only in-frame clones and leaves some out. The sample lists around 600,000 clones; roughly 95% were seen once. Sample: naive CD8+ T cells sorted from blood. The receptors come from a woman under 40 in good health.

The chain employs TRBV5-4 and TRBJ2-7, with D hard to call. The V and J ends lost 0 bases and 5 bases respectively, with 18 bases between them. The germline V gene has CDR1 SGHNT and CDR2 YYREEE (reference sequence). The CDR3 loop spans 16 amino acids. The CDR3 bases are TGTGCCAGCAGCTTGGAATCCGGGCCGCCCTTGGACGAGCAGTACTTC. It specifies CASSLESGPPLDEQYF.

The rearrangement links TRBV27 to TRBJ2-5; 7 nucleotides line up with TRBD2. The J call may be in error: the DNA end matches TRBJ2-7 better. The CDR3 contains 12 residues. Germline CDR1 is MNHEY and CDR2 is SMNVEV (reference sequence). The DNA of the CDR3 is TGTGCCAGCAGTCAGACTAGCCACGAGCAGTACTTC. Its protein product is CASSQTSHEQYF.

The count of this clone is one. The CDR3 reads CSVDGGLAGGWRSYNEQFF. The CDR3, as DNA: TGCAGCGTTGACGGTGGACTAGCGGGAGGGTGGAGGTCCTACAATGAGCAGTTCTTC. The J gene is TRBJ2-1, the V gene TRBV29-1; TRBD2 matches 15 bases. The CDR3 is made up of 19 amino acids. Germline CDR1 is SQVTM and CDR2 is ANQGSEA. Trimming cost V 3 bases and J 1 base; bases outside gene matches: 10.

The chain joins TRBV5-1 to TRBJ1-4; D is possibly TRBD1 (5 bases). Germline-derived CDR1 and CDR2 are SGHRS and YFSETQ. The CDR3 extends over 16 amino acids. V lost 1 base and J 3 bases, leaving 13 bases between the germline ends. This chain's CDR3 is CASSLYGGGSNEKLFF. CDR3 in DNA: TGCGCCAGCAGCTTGTATGGGGGTGGATCTAATGAAAAACTGTTTTTT.

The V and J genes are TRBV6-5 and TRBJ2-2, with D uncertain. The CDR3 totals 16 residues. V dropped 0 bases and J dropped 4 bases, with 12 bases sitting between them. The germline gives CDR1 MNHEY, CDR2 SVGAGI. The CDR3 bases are TGTGCCAGCAGTTACTCGAACCCCCCCGGCACCGGGGAGCTGTTTTTT. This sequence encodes CASSYSNPPGTGELFF.

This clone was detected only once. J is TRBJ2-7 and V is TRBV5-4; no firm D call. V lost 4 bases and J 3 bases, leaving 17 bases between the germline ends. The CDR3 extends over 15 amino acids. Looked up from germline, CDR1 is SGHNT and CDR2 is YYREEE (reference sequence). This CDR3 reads CASSHAAAGVYEQYF. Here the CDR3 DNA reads TGTGCCAGCAGCCACGCCGCCGCAGGAGTCTACGAGCAGTACTTC.

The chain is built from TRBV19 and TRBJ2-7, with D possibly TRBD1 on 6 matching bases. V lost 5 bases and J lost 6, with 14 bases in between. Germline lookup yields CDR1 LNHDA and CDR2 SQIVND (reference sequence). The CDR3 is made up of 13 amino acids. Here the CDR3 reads CASSEGVWREQYF. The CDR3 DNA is TGTGCCAGTAGTGAGGGGGTATGGCGCGAGCAGTACTTC. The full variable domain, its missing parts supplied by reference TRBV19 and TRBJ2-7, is DGGITQSPKYLFRKEGQNVTLSCEQNLNHDAMYWYRQDPGQGLRLIYYSQIVNDFQKGDIAEGYSVSREKKESFPLTVTSAQKNPTAFYLCASSEGVWREQYFGPGTRLTVT.

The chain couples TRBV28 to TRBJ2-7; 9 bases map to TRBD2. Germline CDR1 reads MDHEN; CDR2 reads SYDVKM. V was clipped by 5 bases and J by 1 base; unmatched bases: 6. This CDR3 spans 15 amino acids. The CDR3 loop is CASSISGGPSYEQYF. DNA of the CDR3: TGTGCCAGCAGTATTAGCGGGGGCCCGTCCTACGAGCAGTACTTC.

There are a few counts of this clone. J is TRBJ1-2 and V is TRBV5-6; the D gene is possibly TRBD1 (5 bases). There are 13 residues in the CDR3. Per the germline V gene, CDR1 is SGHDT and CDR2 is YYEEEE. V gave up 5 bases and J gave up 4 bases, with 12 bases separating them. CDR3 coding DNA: TGTGCCAGCAGTGGGACGGCCTCCTATGGCTACACCTTC. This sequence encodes CASSGTASYGYTF.

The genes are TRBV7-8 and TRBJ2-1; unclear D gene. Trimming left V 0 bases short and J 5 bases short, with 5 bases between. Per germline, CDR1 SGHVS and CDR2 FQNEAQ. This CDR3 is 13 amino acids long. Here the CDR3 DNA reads TGTGCCAGCAGCTTAGCAGGCCACAATGAGCAGTTCTTC. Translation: CASSLAGHNEQFF. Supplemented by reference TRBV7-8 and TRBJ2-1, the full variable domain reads GAGVSQSPRYKVAKRGQDVALRCDPISGHVSLFWYQQALGQGPEFLTYFQNEAQLDKSGLPSDRFFAERPEGSVSTLKIQRTQQEDSAVYLCASSLAGHNEQFFGPGTRLTVL.

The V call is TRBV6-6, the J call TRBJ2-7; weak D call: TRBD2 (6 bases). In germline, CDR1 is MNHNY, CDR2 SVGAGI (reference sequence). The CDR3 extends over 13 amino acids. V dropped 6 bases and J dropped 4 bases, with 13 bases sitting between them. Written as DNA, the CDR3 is TGTGCCAGCAGACCGGGGACTCCGTACGAGCAGTACTTC. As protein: CASRPGTPYEQYF.

The DNA of the CDR3 is TGCGCCAGCAGCCCAACTAGCGGCTACGAGCAGTACTTC. Its translation: CASSPTSGYEQYF. The rearrangement uses TRBV4-1 and TRBJ2-7; 8 nucleotides match TRBD2. CDR1 and CDR2 from the germline V gene are MGHRA and YSYEKL. Trimming cost V 4 bases and J 3 bases; bases outside gene matches: 2. CDR3 length: 13 amino acids.

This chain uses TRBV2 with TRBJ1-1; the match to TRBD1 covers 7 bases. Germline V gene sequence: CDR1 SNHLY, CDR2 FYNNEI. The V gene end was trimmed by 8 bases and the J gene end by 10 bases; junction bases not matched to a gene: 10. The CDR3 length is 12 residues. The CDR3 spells CASYKQGSGAFF. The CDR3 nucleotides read TGTGCCAGCTATAAACAGGGGAGTGGAGCTTTCTTT.

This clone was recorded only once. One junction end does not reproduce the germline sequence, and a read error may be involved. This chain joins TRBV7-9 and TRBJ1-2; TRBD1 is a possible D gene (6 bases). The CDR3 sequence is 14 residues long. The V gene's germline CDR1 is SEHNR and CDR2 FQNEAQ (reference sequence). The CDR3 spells CASSIAGADYGYTF. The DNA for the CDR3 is TGTGCCAGCAGCATAGCGGGGGCGGACTATGGCTACACCTTC.

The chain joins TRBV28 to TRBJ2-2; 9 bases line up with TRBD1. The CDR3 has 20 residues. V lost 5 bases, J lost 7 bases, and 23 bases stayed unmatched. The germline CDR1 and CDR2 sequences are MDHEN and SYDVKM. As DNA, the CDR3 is TGTGCCAGCAGTATTCCCGGGACAGGGACCCCAGCGGGACTTGACGGGGAGCTGTTTTTT. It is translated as CASSIPGTGTPAGLDGELFF.

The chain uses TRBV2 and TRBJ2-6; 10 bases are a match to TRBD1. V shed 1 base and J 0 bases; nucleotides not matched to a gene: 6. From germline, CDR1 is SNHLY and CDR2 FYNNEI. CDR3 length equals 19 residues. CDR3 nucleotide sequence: TGTGCCAGCAGTGAAGTGGGGGACAGGGGAAGCTCTGGGGCCAACGTCCTGACTTTC. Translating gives CASSEVGDRGSSGANVLTF.

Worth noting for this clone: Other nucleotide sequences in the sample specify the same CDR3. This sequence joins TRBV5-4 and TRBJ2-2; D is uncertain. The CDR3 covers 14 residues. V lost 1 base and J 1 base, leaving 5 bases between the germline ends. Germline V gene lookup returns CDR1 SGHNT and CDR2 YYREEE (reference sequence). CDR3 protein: CASSLSENTGELFF. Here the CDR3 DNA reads TGTGCCAGCAGCTTGTCGGAGAACACCGGGGAGCTGTTTTTT.

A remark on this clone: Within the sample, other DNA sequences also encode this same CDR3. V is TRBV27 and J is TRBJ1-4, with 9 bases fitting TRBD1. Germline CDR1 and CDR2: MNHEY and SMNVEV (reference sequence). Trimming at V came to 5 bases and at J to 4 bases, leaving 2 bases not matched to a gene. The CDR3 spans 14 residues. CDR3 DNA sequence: TGTGCCAGCAGTGTGACAGGGGGTAATGAAAAACTGTTTTTT. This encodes CASSVTGGNEKLFF.